The source of this T cell receptor beta chain is a study of blood T cell repertoires in COVID-19. Study-wide context: Sites in the United States, Italy and Spain provided acute and convalescent COVID-19 samples. PBMCs, B-cell-depleted T cells, or T cells were the source of the cDNA or gDNA that made up the material.

Authors' analysis steps: The authors estimated nucleated cell counts from reference gene primer amplification. TCRdb's copy holds only in-frame clones and misses some; the assay was immunoSEQ multiplex PCR. That table gives V, J and clone size, and the DNA gave D and trimming. This sample has 200,000 to 300,000 clones, with 84% found just once. The material sequenced was peripheral blood. The receptor was derived from a man in his 60s with acute or convalescent COVID-19.

The CDR3 DNA is TGTGCCAGCAGCCAAGTAAGTCAGGGCGACACCGGGGAGCTGTTTTTT. This translates into CASSQVSQGDTGELFF. The genes are TRBV3-1 (or the pseudogene TRBV3-2) and TRBJ2-2, with D maybe TRBD1 (5 bases). Trimming cost V 1 base and J 3 bases, with 12 bases left between them. Per the germline V gene, CDR1 is LGHDT and CDR2 is YNNKEL (reference sequence). The CDR3 is 16 residues long.